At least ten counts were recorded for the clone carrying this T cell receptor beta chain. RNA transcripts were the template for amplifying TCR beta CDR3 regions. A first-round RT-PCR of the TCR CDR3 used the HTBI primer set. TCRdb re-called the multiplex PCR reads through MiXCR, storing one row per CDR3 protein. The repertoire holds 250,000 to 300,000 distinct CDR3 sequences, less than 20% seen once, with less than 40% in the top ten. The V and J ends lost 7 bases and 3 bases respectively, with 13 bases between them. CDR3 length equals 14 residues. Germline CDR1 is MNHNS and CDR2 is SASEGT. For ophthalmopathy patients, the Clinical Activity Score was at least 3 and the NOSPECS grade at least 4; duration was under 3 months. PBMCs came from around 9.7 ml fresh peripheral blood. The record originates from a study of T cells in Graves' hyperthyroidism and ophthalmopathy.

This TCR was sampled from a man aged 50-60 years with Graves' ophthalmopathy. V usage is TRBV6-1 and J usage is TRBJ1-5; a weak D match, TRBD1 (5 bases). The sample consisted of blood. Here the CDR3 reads CASNIQANNQPQHF. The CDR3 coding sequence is TGTGCCAGCAATATACAGGCTAACAATCAGCCCCAGCATTTT.